The clone carrying this TCR beta chain was detected only a few times. The data originate from a study of T-cell reconstitution after alpha-beta-depleted transplantation in children. Germline-derived CDR1 and CDR2 are LNHNV and YYDKDF (reference sequence). The CDR3 has 15 amino acids. The V end lost 5 bases, the J end lost 4 bases, and 15 bases lay between the germline ends. The authors prepared the TCRbeta library with unique molecular identifiers. Via MiXCR, TCRdb re-called the PCR reads, giving one row per CDR3 protein. Here the sample spans over 15,000 distinct CDR3 sequences, roughly 7.6% being singletons.

This clonotype was sampled from a boy younger than two who had a stem cell transplant for Wiskott-Aldrich syndrome, so the T cells may come from the graft donor. Source: PBMCs, mostly from graft donor cells, taken 60 days after TCRalphabeta/CD19-depleted stem cell transplant. The V gene is TRBV15, the J gene TRBJ1-3; TRBD1 might be the D (5 bases). CDR3 DNA sequence: TGTGCCACCAGCCCCCGGGGGAGGGGCGGAAACACCATATATTTT. Translation: CATSPRGRGGNTIYF.